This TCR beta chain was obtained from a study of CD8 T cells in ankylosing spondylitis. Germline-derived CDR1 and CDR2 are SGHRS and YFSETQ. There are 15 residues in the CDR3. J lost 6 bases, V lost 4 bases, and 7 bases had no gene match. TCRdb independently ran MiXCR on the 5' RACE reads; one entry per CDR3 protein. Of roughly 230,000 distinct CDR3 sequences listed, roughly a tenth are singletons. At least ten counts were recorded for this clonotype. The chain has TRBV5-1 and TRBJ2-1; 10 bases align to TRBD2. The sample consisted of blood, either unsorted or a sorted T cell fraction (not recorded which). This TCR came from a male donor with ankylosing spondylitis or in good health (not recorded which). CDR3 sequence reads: CASSPTWTSGNEQFF. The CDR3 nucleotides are TGCGCCAGCAGCCCTACCTGGACTAGCGGCAATGAGCAGTTCTTC.